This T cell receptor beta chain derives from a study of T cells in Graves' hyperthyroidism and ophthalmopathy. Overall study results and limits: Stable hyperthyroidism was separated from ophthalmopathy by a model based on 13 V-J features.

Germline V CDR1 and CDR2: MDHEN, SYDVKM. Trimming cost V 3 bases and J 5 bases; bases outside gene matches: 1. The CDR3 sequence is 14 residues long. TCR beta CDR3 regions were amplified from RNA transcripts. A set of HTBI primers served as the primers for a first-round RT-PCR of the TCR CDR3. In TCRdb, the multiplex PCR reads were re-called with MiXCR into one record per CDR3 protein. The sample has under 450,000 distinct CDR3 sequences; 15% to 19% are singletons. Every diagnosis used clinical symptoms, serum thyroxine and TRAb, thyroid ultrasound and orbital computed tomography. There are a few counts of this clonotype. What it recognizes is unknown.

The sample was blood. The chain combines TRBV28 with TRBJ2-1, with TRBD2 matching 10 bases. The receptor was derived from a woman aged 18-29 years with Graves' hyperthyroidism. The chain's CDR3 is CASSFLAGDNEQFF. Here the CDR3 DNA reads TGTGCCAGCAGTTTCCTAGCGGGAGACAATGAGCAGTTCTTC.